These 27 T cell receptor beta chains originate from one sample sequenced in a study of T-cell reconstitution after alpha-beta-depleted transplantation in children. The library targeted TCRbeta and was prepared with unique molecular identifiers. TCRdb re-analysed the PCR reads in MiXCR, keeping a single row per CDR3 protein. The repertoire holds about 580,000 distinct CDR3 sequences, with approximately 22% as singletons. The sample in question was PBMCs, mostly from graft donor cells, obtained 360 days after TCRalphabeta/CD19-depleted stem cell transplant. These receptors originate from a boy in the first two years of life who had a stem cell transplant for acute myeloid leukemia, so the T cells may come from the graft donor.

This clonotype was recorded at least ten times. The V gene is TRBV9, the J gene TRBJ1-2; possibly TRBD1 for D (5 bases). The germline V gene encodes CDR1 SGDLS and CDR2 YYNGEE. V lost 3 bases to trimming and J lost 6 bases, with 12 bases between them. CDR3 length: 13 residues. CDR3 in DNA: TGTGCCAGCAGCGGACAGTTTACTAATGGCTACACCTTC. Protein sequence: CASSGQFTNGYTF.

This clonotype was recorded a few times. The gene calls are TRBV6-5 and TRBJ1-5; no clear D gene. V was cut by 2 bases and J by 8 bases, with 10 bases left in between. The length of the CDR3 is 13 residues. Germline lookup yields CDR1 MNHEY and CDR2 SVGAGI. CDR3 sequence: CASSYRPDKPQHF. Written as DNA, the CDR3 is TGTGCCAGCAGTTACCGTCCAGATAAGCCCCAGCATTTT.

The chain is built from TRBV25-1 and TRBJ1-2; D ambiguous. There are 13 residues in the CDR3. CDR1 MGHDK and CDR2 SYGVNS come from the germline V gene. Trimming pared 4 bases from V and 0 bases from J, leaving 6 bases between. This chain's CDR3 is CASSAAANYGYTF. DNA for the CDR3: TGTGCCAGCAGTGCTGCAGCTAACTATGGCTACACCTTC.

This clonotype came up many times. This chain joins TRBV15 and TRBJ1-5; D uncertain. The V end lost 3 bases, the J end lost 8 bases, and 17 bases lay between the germline ends. Germline V gives CDR1 LNHNV, CDR2 YYDKDF (reference sequence). This CDR3 spans 15 amino acids. In nucleotides, the CDR3 is TGTGCCACCAGCAGTACGACGGGTCACGCGGAGCCCCAGCATTTT. This encodes CATSSTTGHAEPQHF.

About this clonotype itself: This could be a read error, since a much larger clone is one nucleotide away. This sequence joins TRBV20-1 and TRBJ2-1, with 10 bases matching TRBD2. Germline loops: CDR1 DFQATT, CDR2 SNEGSKA (reference sequence). The CDR3 contains 17 residues. The DNA of the CDR3 is TGCTGTGCTAGAGATCCTTTGAGGACTAGCGGCTACAATGAGCAGTTCTTC. It translates to CCARDPLRTSGYNEQFF.

The J gene is TRBJ2-1, the V gene TRBV20-1; the match to TRBD2 covers 10 bases. The CDR3 extends over 16 amino acids. The J segment lost 2 bases and the V segment lost 2 bases, leaving 6 bases of the junction unmatched. From germline, CDR1 is DFQATT and CDR2 SNEGSKA (reference sequence). CDR3 region: CSARTIGLAAYNEQFF. The DNA of the CDR3 is TGCAGTGCTAGAACAATCGGACTAGCGGCCTACAATGAGCAGTTCTTC.

This clonotype was picked up many times. The chain carries TRBV29-1 and TRBJ2-3; 8 bases match TRBD2. The CDR3 length is 11 residues. Germline V lookup: CDR1 SQVTM, CDR2 ANQGSEA. V lost 7 bases to trimming and J lost 9 bases; unmatched junction nucleotides: 6. CDR3 sequence: CSAAAGVTQYF. The CDR3 DNA sequence: TGCAGCGCTGCAGCGGGGGTAACGCAGTATTTT.

The chain employs TRBV25-1 and TRBJ2-1; the match to TRBD1 covers 7 bases. This CDR3 spans 14 amino acids. The germline V gene encodes CDR1 MGHDK and CDR2 SYGVNS. With V trimmed by 0 bases and J by 5 bases, 1 base remained unmatched. Written as DNA, the CDR3 is TGTGCCAGCAGTGAATATAGGGGGCACAATGAGCAGTTCTTC. Amino acids: CASSEYRGHNEQFF.

This clonotype was counted at least ten times. This rearrangement joins TRBV29-1 to TRBJ2-5, with unresolved D. Trimming removed 7 bases from V and 2 bases from J, with 17 bases in between. Germline CDR1 and CDR2: SQVTM and ANQGSEA. This CDR3 region has 14 residues. Here the CDR3 reads CSAPPCGPQETQYF. CDR3 bases: TGCAGCGCGCCCCCGTGCGGACCTCAAGAGACCCAGTACTTC.

The chain is built from TRBV4-1 and TRBJ2-3; TRBD2 aligns across 7 bases. J lost 14 bases, V lost 0 bases, and 11 bases had no gene match. CDR3 size: 14 residues. Germline V CDR1 and CDR2: MGHRA, YSYEKL. The CDR3 loop reads CASSQDQKGLRWYF. The CDR3 nucleotides are TGCGCCAGCAGCCAAGATCAAAAGGGACTACGGTGGTATTTT.

The chain couples TRBV3-1 to TRBJ2-7, with D unclear. V was shortened by 4 bases and J by 3 bases, with 16 bases between the two germline ends. Germline V gene sequence: CDR1 LGHDT, CDR2 YNNKEL (reference sequence). This CDR3 is 15 amino acids long. CDR3 sequence reads: CASSLSIIVNYEQYF. The CDR3 region has the DNA TGTGCCAGCAGCCTATCAATCATCGTCAACTACGAGCAGTACTTC.

This clonotype has ten or more counts. The rearrangement uses TRBV10-3 and TRBJ1-2, with D unclear. The germline V gene has CDR1 ENHRY and CDR2 SYGVKD. V lost 8 bases, J lost 5 bases, and 21 bases lay in between. The CDR3 has 15 residues. This CDR3 is CAIHAHETRVYGYTF. In DNA, the CDR3 is TGTGCCATCCACGCTCACGAAACTAGGGTGTATGGCTACACCTTC.

This clonotype appeared once. The chain recombines TRBV5-1 with TRBJ2-6; D is unclear. Trimming pared 1 base from V and 1 base from J, leaving 12 bases between. CDR1 and CDR2 (germline): SGHRS, YFSETQ. The CDR3 covers 17 residues. As DNA, the CDR3 is TGCGCCAGCAGCTTGCAACCCGGTTTATCTGGGGCCAACGTCCTGACTTTC. Its translation is CASSLQPGLSGANVLTF.

This clonotype was recorded at least ten times. V and J are TRBV20-1 and TRBJ2-1; no definite D call. Per germline, CDR1 DFQATT and CDR2 SNEGSKA (reference sequence). The CDR3 extends over 14 amino acids. Trimming left V 3 bases short and J 0 bases short, with 9 bases between. This chain's CDR3 is CSARDPTSYNEQFF. CDR3 coding DNA: TGCAGTGCTAGGGACCCGACCTCCTACAATGAGCAGTTCTTC.

This clonotype occurred once. The gene calls are TRBV5-6 and TRBJ2-7, with TRBD1 matching 7 bases. CDR1 and CDR2 from the germline V gene are SGHDT and YYEEEE. This CDR3 contains 15 residues. With 0 bases clipped from V and 3 bases from J, the junction kept 6 bases outside the gene matches. CDR3 amino acids: CASSLAETGLYEQYV. The DNA of the CDR3 is TGTGCCAGCAGCTTGGCCGAGACAGGGCTCTACGAGCAGTACGTC.

The chain carries TRBV15 and TRBJ2-2, with TRBD2 identical over 7 bases. The germline V gene encodes CDR1 LNHNV and CDR2 YYDKDF (reference sequence). Trimming took 1 base from V and 3 from J; bases not matched to a gene: 8. The CDR3 runs to 17 residues. CDR3 residues: CATSRVAGSLYTGELFF. The CDR3 coding sequence is TGTGCCACCAGCAGAGTAGCGGGCAGCCTTTACACCGGGGAGCTGTTTTTT.

This clonotype came up many times. The J gene is TRBJ2-1, the V gene TRBV12-3 or TRBV12-4; no clear D gene. The CDR3 covers 12 residues. The V end lost 5 bases, the J end lost 5 bases, and 7 bases lay between the germline ends. The CDR3 loop reads CASSKKNNEQFF. The CDR3 DNA sequence: TGTGCCAGCAGTAAAAAAAACAATGAGCAGTTCTTC.

This clonotype was observed a few times. The chain joins TRBV4-1 to TRBJ2-1, with 7 bases identical to TRBD1. The junction had 10 bases not matched to a gene; V was cut back by 10 bases and J by 4 bases. The CDR3 sequence is 14 residues long. Germline loops: CDR1 MGHRA, CDR2 YSYEKL. The CDR3 region is CATSLQGQYNEQFF. The CDR3 nucleotides are TGCGCCACTTCATTACAGGGGCAGTACAATGAGCAGTTCTTC.

CDR3 nucleotides: TGTGCCAGCAGTTTGGGGGGCGTAGTAGAAGATACGCAGTATTTT. This sequence encodes CASSLGGVVEDTQYF. The V gene is TRBV28, the J gene TRBJ2-3; D tentatively reads TRBD1 or TRBD2 (6 bases each). V lost 3 bases, J lost 5 bases, and 15 bases lay in between. This CDR3 has 15 residues. Per the germline V gene, CDR1 is MDHEN and CDR2 is SYDVKM.

This clonotype was detected a few times. V usage is TRBV12-3 or TRBV12-4 and J usage is TRBJ2-3; TRBD2 agrees at 11 bases. Losses at the gene ends were 4 bases for V and 6 bases for J; bases not matched to a gene: 6. The CDR3 runs 15 residues. CDR3 bases: TGTGCCAGCAGTTCGGGACTAGCGGTCTCGGATACGCAGTATTTT. This sequence encodes CASSSGLAVSDTQYF.

V gene TRBV20-1 combines with J gene TRBJ2-3; D is unclear. From germline, CDR1 is DFQATT and CDR2 SNEGSKA (reference sequence). The CDR3 consists of 16 residues. The V and J ends lost 0 bases and 3 bases respectively, with 16 bases between them. CDR3 protein: CSAREFLLRATDTQYF. The CDR3 bases are TGCAGTGCTAGAGAGTTCCTCCTAAGGGCAACAGATACGCAGTATTTT.

This clonotype was found many times. The chain combines TRBV3-1 with TRBJ2-3; D might be TRBD1 or TRBD2, each matching 5 bases. The CDR3 extends over 16 amino acids. Germline values: CDR1 LGHDT, CDR2 YNNKEL (reference sequence). V was pared by 3 bases and J by 2 bases, with 15 bases between. The CDR3 DNA sequence: TGTGCCAGCAGCCAGGCGTTTGGGGGAACCACAGATACGCAGTATTTT. Translation gives CASSQAFGGTTDTQYF.

This clonotype was seen a few times. The chain uses TRBV5-6 and TRBJ2-2; possible D gene TRBD2, 5 bases. Trimming removed 2 bases at V and 7 bases at J, with 6 bases between. The CDR3 spans 12 residues. Germline lookup yields CDR1 SGHDT and CDR2 YYEEEE. CDR3 bases: TGTGCCAGCAGCTTAGCGGACGGGGAGCTGTTTTTT. Its protein is CASSLADGELFF.

The chain combines TRBV7-8 with TRBJ2-7, with a weak D call TRBD1 (6 bases). Trimming left V 1 base short and J 5 bases short, with 9 bases between. The CDR3 consists of 13 residues. CDR1 is SGHVS and CDR2 is FQNEAQ in the germline V gene. CDR3: CASSLDRDNEQYV. Here the CDR3 DNA reads TGTGCCAGCAGCTTAGACAGGGACAACGAGCAGTACGTC.

This clonotype was counted ten times or more. The V gene is TRBV29-1, the J gene TRBJ2-3; a possible D gene is TRBD1 (5 bases). V was pared by 6 bases and J by 4 bases, with 17 bases between. The CDR3 has 14 residues. Germline CDR1 reads SQVTM; CDR2 reads ANQGSEA. The CDR3 DNA is TGCAGCGTCGCTCCCACAGGCCCAGCAGATACGCAGTATTTT. Translated, it gives CSVAPTGPADTQYF.

There are many counts of this clonotype. V usage is TRBV10-3 and J usage is TRBJ2-7, with D tentatively TRBD1 or TRBD2 (5 bases each). V was pared by 11 bases and J by 6 bases, with 20 bases between. CDR3 size: 13 residues. CDR1 and CDR2 (germline): ENHRY, SYGVKD. CDR3 in DNA: TGTGCCTCGGGGCCGGGAATTCGGAGCGAGCAGTACTTC. Translating gives CASGPGIRSEQYF.

This clonotype was seen repeatedly, ten times or more. The CDR3 here is CASSRDRFYGYTF. Here the CDR3 DNA reads TGTGCCAGCAGTAGGGACAGGTTCTATGGCTACACCTTC. The chain joins TRBV6-1 to TRBJ1-2, with TRBD1 matching 8 bases. Germline trimming cut 5 bases from V and 4 bases from J; bases unmatched to any gene: 3. The CDR3 extends over 13 amino acids. The V gene's germline CDR1 is MNHNS and CDR2 SASEGT.